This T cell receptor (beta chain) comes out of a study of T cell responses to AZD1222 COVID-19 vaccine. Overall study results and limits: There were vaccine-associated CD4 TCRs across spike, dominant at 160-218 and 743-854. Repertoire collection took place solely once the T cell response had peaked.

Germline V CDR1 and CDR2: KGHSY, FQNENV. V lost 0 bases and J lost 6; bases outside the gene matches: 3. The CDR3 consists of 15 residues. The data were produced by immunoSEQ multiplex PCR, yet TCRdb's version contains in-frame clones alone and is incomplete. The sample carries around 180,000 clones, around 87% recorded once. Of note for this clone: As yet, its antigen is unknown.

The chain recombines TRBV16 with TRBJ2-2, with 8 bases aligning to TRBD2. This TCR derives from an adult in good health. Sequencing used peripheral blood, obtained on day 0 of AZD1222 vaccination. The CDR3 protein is CASSQSTSVAGELFF. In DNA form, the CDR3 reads TGTGCCAGCAGCCAATCGACTAGCGTGGCCGGGGAGCTGTTTTTT.